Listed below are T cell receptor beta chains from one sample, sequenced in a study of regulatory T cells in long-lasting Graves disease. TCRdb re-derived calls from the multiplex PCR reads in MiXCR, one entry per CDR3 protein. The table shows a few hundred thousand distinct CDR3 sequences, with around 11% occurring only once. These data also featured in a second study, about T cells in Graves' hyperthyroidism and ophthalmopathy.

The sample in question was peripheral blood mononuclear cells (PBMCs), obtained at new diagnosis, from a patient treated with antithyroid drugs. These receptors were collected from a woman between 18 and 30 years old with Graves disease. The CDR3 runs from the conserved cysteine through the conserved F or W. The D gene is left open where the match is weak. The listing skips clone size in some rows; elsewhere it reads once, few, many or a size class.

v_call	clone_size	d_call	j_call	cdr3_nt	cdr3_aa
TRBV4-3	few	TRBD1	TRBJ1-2	TGCGCCAGCAGCCACCAACAGGGGGGCGGCTACACCTTC	CASSHQQGGGYTF
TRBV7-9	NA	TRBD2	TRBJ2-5	TGTGCCAGCAGCACATGGGGCGGGGGGCGCTTGATGTACCAAGAGACCCAGTACTTC	CASSTWGGGRLMYQETQYF
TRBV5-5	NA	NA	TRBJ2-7	TGTGCCAGCAGCTTGAGGGTCAGGGCAGAAACCTCCTACGAGCAGTACTTC	CASSLRVRAETSYEQYF
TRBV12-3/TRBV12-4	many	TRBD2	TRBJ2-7	TGTGCCAGCAGTCCACGGACTAGCGGACTCGCAACTCTCTTTTACGAGCAGTACTTC	CASSPRTSGLATLFYEQYF
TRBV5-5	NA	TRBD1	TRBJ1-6	TGTGCCGGCAGCCGGGACAGTAGCTCCTATAATTCACCCCTCCACTTT	CAGSRDSSSYNSPLHF
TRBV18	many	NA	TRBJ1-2	TGTGCCAGCTCACCAGGCAGGGTGAATGGCTACACCTTC	CASSPGRVNGYTF
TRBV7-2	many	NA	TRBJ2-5	TGTGCCAGCAGCTTAGGGACGGGCCGGCCTGGGACCCAGTACTTC	CASSLGTGRPGTQYF
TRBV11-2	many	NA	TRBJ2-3	TGTGCCAGCAAGCTTCAGCGGTCCACAGATACGCAGTATTTT	CASKLQRSTDTQYF
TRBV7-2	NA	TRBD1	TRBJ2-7	TGTGCCAGCAGCTTATCGCCGGGGACAGCATACGAGCAGTACTTC	CASSLSPGTAYEQYF
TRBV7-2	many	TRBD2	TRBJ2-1	TGTGCCAGCAGCAAATTATATGGCATTTTTAGCGGGAGGGCCTGGGGTAATGAGCAGTTCTTC	CASSKLYGIFSGRAWGNEQFF
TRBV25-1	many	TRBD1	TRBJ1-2	TGTGCCAGCAGCCAAGGGGACAGGGGATTCTATGGCTACACCTTC	CASSQGDRGFYGYTF
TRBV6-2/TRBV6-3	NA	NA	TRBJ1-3	TGTGCCAGCACCCTAACGGGGGGGTCGGGAAACACCATATATTTT	CASTLTGGSGNTIYF
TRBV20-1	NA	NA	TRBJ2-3	TGCAGTGCTAGCATCCCGGGGACAGATACGCAGTATTTT	CSASIPGTDTQYF